A selection of T cell receptor beta chains follows, all from one sample in a study of long-term antiretroviral therapy in people with HIV. The table came from immunoSEQ multiplex PCR; TCRdb's copy has only in-frame clones and leaves some out. This table has 25,000 to 35,000 clones, 86% appearing once. This sample comprised unsorted PBMCs, obtained 0.8 years after starting antiretroviral therapy. These receptors were collected from a woman aged 25 to 39 with HIV. Both conserved end residues are part of each CDR3. The D gene is left open where the match is weak. Clone size is not always given. Where it is, it says once, few, many or a class for expanded clones.

-,TRBJ2-3,TRBV6-1,-,TGTGCCAGCACTCTGACCCCGGTTGATACGCAGTATTTT,CASTLTPVDTQYF
-,TRBJ1-4,TRBV7-9,TRBD1,TGTGCCAGCACCGTGGGGACAGCGAATGAAAAACTGTTTTTT,CASTVGTANEKLFF
-,TRBJ2-2,TRBV4-2,TRBD2,TGTGCCAGCAGCCAAGATGGGACTAGCGGGGGGGCCGGGGAGCTGTTTTTT,CASSQDGTSGGAGELFF
-,TRBJ1-2,TRBV5-4,TRBD1,TGTGCCAGCAGCCGTAGTCAGGGGGCCTGGGGGATGAACTATGGCTACACCTTC,CASSRSQGAWGMNYGYTF
-,TRBJ2-3,TRBV7-3,-,TGTGCCAGCAGCTTAGCGGGACCTGCTTCGGATACGCAGTATTTT,CASSLAGPASDTQYF
once,TRBJ1-1,TRBV5-1,-,TGCGCCAGCAGCTTGGCGCAGAACACTGAAGCTTTCTTT,CASSLAQNTEAFF
once,TRBJ2-7,TRBV6-1,-,TGTGCCATCCGAAAGCCCTACGAGCAGTACTTC,CAIRKPYEQYF
-,TRBJ2-2,TRBV5-1,TRBD2,TGCGCCACTGCTATTCGGGGGGACACCGGGGAGCTGTTTTTT,CATAIRGDTGELFF
-,TRBJ1-1,TRBV18,-,TGTGCCAGCTCACCACCTAGCAGGGCCATGGTTGGGGCTTTCTTT,CASSPPSRAMVGAFF
-,TRBJ1-6,TRBV6-1,-,TGTGCCAGCACCACTGACAGAGGCTTAAATTCACCCCTCCACTTT,CASTTDRGLNSPLHF
-,TRBJ1-5,TRBV2,-,TGTGCCAGCAATGGCAGATCGAATCAGCCCCAGCATTTT,CASNGRSNQPQHF
-,TRBJ1-5,TRBV5-1,TRBD1,TGCGCCAGCAGCCCGGGACAGACTTATAGCAATCAGCCCCAGCATTTT,CASSPGQTYSNQPQHF
-,TRBJ2-7,TRBV2,TRBD2,TGTGCCAGCAGTGTGGGACTAGCGATTCCCTACGAGCAGTACTTC,CASSVGLAIPYEQYF
few,TRBJ1-2,TRBV2,-,TGTGCCAGCACCGCCTGGGGGAGCTATGGCTACACCTTC,CASTAWGSYGYTF
-,TRBJ2-2,TRBV5-1,-,TGCGCCAGCAGCCCGACAGGATCTACCGGGGAGCTGTTTTTT,CASSPTGSTGELFF
-,TRBJ1-2,TRBV6-5,-,TGTGCCAGCAGTTACAGCGGGCAGAGCAACTACACCTTC,CASSYSGQSNYTF
-,TRBJ2-2,TRBV29-1,-,TGCAGCGTTCTTGGACCCGAACCCACCGGGGAGCTGTTTTTT,CSVLGPEPTGELFF
-,TRBJ2-2,TRBV9,-,TGTGCCAGCAGGCAGGACTGGAACACCGGGGAGCTGTTTTTT,CASRQDWNTGELFF
-,TRBJ2-7,TRBV10-3,-,TGTGCCATCAGTGACTGGACGGGGTTTGAGCAGTACTTC,CAISDWTGFEQYF
-,TRBJ1-6,TRBV19,-,TGTGCCAGTAGTATAGCACTGGGGGTTCATTCACCCCTCCACTTT,CASSIALGVHSPLHF
-,TRBJ2-3,TRBV29-1,-,TGCAGCGTTGAGCTGATAGATACGCAGTATTTT,CSVELIDTQYF
-,TRBJ2-2,TRBV7-2,-,TGTGCCAGCAGCTTAGTGGCAGAGCTGAACACCGGGGAGCTGTTTTTT,CASSLVAELNTGELFF
-,TRBJ2-6,TRBV19,-,TGTGCCAGTAGTAGCTCGTCTGGGGCCAACGTCCTGACTTTC,CASSSSSGANVLTF
-,TRBJ1-2,TRBV2,-,TGTGCCAGCAGGTCGGCGCTAAAGGAAGGCTACACCTTC,CASRSALKEGYTF
few,TRBJ1-2,TRBV2,-,TGTGCCAGCAGTGAAGAGGCTGGGGGCTACACCTTC,CASSEEAGGYTF
-,TRBJ1-3,TRBV6-5,-,TGTGCCAGCAGTTACAGCCCCGAGGGCTCTGGAAACACCATATATTTT,CASSYSPEGSGNTIYF
-,TRBJ2-5,TRBV6-5,-,TGTGCCAGCAGTTACCCCCCCAGGGAGACCCAGTACTTC,CASSYPPRETQYF
-,TRBJ2-7,TRBV2,TRBD1,TGTGCCAGCAGTAACAGGGGCCCGCGGGAGCAGTACTTC,CASSNRGPREQYF
-,TRBJ2-1,TRBV7-3,-,TGTGCCAGCGGCACGGACTTCAATGAGCAGTTCTTC,CASGTDFNEQFF
-,TRBJ2-3,TRBV7-9,TRBD2,TGTGCCAGCAGCCCTGGGACTAGCGGGGTGACGGAGCCGAATTTT,CASSPGTSGVTEPNF
-,TRBJ2-1,TRBV7-3,TRBD2,TGTGCCAGCAGCCCCACTACTAGCGGGGGGGCCCGGTTCTTC,CASSPTTSGGARFF
-,TRBJ2-1,TRBV27,TRBD2,TGTGCCAGCAGTTTAAGAACCTCGGGGGGGAAGAATGAGCAGTTCTTC,CASSLRTSGGKNEQFF
-,TRBJ2-1,TRBV6-5,-,TGTGCCAGCATGATAGGGACAACCGAGTTCTTC,CASMIGTTEFF
-,TRBJ2-3,TRBV28,-,TGTGCCAGCAGTCCCCCGGACGGCGGCACAGATACGCAGTATTTT,CASSPPDGGTDTQYF
-,TRBJ1-6,TRBV5-1,-,TGCGCCAGCAGCCCACTACAGACCGAGTATAATTCACCCCTCCACTTT,CASSPLQTEYNSPLHF
-,TRBJ2-1,TRBV4-2,-,TGTGCCAGCAGCCAAGAATTGTTCTCCTACAATGAGCAGTTCTTC,CASSQELFSYNEQFF
-,TRBJ2-1,TRBV5-5,TRBD2,TGTGCCAGCAGCTTCGCCGGGACTAGCGGGCGGAATGAGCAGTTCTTC,CASSFAGTSGRNEQFF
once,TRBJ1-2,TRBV2,TRBD1,TGTGCCAGCAGTGGAGTAGGATTAGGGGGCGGTGAAGGCTACACCTTC,CASSGVGLGGGEGYTF
-,TRBJ1-6,TRBV13,TRBD1,TGTGCCAGCAGCTTGCAGCCGGGACAGGGATATTTTTCACCCCTCCACTTT,CASSLQPGQGYFSPLHF
-,TRBJ1-3,TRBV6-5,TRBD1,TGTGCCAGCAGTGCCGGGACAGGTTCTGGAAACACCATATATTTT,CASSAGTGSGNTIYF